Listed below are T cell receptor beta chains from one sample, sequenced in a study of graft-versus-host responses after intestinal transplantation. Method: immunoSEQ multiplex PCR; TCRdb's copy keeps in-frame clones and lacks some. The sample has some 13,000 clones, around two fifths seen once; the top ten hold around 15%. The material was alloreactive CD8+ T cells from a mixed lymphocyte reaction culture, obtained before intestinal transplant. Receptors were obtained from a human patient who received an intestinal transplant. CDR3s include the opening cysteine and the closing phenylalanine or tryptophan. D genes are given only for firm matches. Clone size is stated in some rows and not others, as once, few, many or a class when expanded.

TRBV5-1,TRBD1,TRBJ2-7,medium-sized,TGCGCCAGCAGCTGGACAGGGGGTACTAGGGAGCAGTACTTC,CASSWTGGTREQYF
TRBV11-2,TRBD1,TRBJ2-7,few,TGTGCCAGCAGCTCGCCGGGACAGGGGGTTCACGAGCAGTACTTC,CASSSPGQGVHEQYF
TRBV5-8,-,TRBJ2-4,once,TGTGCCAGCAGGCGTCCGCTTATAGCCAAAAACATTCAGTACTTC,CASRRPLIAKNIQYF
TRBV7-2,-,TRBJ1-4,-,TGTGCCAGCAGCGCCTTGGGGGGGGCTGAGGAAAAACTGTTTTTT,CASSALGGAEEKLFF
TRBV6-1,TRBD1,TRBJ2-7,medium-sized,TGTGCCAGCAGCCCCCGGGACAGTACCTACGAGCAGTACTTC,CASSPRDSTYEQYF
TRBV2,TRBD2,TRBJ2-5,-,TGTGCCAGCAGTGAAGCGGAAGCTAGCGGATGGGAGACCCAGTACTTC,CASSEAEASGWETQYF
TRBV30,TRBD2,TRBJ2-1,few,TGTGCCTGGAGTATCTTAGCGGGGGGGTTCGATGAGCAGTTCTTC,CAWSILAGGFDEQFF
TRBV30,TRBD1,TRBJ2-3,few,TGTGCCTGGGGGACAGGGAGCGGCACAGATACGCAGTATTTT,CAWGTGSGTDTQYF
TRBV2,TRBD2,TRBJ2-1,-,TGTGCCAGCGAGATTGGCGGGAGGGGCTACAATGAGCAGTTCTTC,CASEIGGRGYNEQFF
TRBV30,TRBD1,TRBJ2-7,medium-sized,TGTGCCTGGGGGACAGGGATCAGCTCCTACGAGCAGTACTTC,CAWGTGISSYEQYF